This TCR beta chain was observed in a study of T cells after yellow fever vaccination. Regarding the study as a whole: Repertoires sorted by FACS could include abundant clonotypes that are contaminants from the bulk population.

Points on this clonotype: No antigen is known for it.

Germline values: CDR1 SGHRS, CDR2 YFSETQ. The length of the CDR3 is 15 residues. Trimming stripped 0 bases from V and 5 bases from J, with 9 bases between. For TCR, cDNA came from 5'RACE template switching, which added a universal primer site and UMIs. TCRdb reprocessed the 5' RACE reads via MiXCR and lists one record per CDR3 protein. The sample has 450,000 to 550,000 distinct CDR3 sequences, just over 20% seen once. The sequence was obtained from a man younger than 30 who received the YFV17D yellow fever vaccine. V and J are TRBV5-1 and TRBJ1-6; D not resolved. Sample: PBMCs, taken approximately 20 days after the first yellow fever vaccination. The DNA for the CDR3 is TGCGCCAGCAGCTTGGATCAGACCAATAATTCACCCCTCCACTTT. Amino acid sequence: CASSLDQTNNSPLHF.